This T cell receptor (beta chain) was identified in a study of blood T cells in healthy people across ages. Trimming cost V 6 bases and J 1 base, with 12 bases left between them. Per the germline V gene, CDR1 is LGHDT and CDR2 is YNNKEL (reference sequence). The CDR3 consists of 14 residues. Researchers isolated at least 6.5 million PBMCs per sample. A sample-barcoded 5' primer and a J-beta primer mix were used in a second PCR of roughly 7 to 11 cycles. TCRdb analysed the 5' RACE reads with MiXCR anew, one entry per CDR3 protein. This sample has fewer than 1,200,000 distinct CDR3 sequences, with approximately 25% found just once. The data were also submitted as part of a second study, on T cells of mothers and their children.

The sequencing input was blood. This sequence joins TRBV3-1 and TRBJ1-1; D might be TRBD1 (5 bases). The TCR comes from a girl aged 2 to 10 in good health. The CDR3 coding sequence is TGTGCCAGCAGTCTAATTCAGGGGAACACTGAAGCTTTCTTT. This sequence encodes CASSLIQGNTEAFF.